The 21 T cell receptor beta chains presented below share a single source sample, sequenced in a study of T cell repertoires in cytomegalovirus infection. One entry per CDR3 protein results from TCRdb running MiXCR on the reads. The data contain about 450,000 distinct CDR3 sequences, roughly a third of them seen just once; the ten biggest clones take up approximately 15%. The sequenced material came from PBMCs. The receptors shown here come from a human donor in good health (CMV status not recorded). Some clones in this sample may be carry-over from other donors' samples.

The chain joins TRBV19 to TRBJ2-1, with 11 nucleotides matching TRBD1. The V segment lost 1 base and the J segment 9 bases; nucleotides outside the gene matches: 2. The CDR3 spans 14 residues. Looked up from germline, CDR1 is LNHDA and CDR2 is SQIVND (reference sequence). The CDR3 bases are TGTGCCAGTAGTATAGGGACAGGGGGCAGTGAGCAGTTCTTC. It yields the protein CASSIGTGGSEQFF.

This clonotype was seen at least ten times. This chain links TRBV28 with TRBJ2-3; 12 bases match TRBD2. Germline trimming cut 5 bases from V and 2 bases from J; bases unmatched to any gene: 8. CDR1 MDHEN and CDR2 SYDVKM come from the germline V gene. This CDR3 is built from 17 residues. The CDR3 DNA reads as TGTGCCAGCAGTACACTAGCGGGGGGACTTCCCACAGATACGCAGTATTTT. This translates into CASSTLAGGLPTDTQYF.

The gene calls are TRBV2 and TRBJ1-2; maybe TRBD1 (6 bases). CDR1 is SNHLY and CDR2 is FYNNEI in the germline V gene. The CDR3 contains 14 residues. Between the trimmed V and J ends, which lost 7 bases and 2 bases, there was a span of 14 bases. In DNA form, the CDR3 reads TGTGCCAGCATCAGGGGTGCAGGGAACTATGGCTACACCTTC. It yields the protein CASIRGAGNYGYTF.

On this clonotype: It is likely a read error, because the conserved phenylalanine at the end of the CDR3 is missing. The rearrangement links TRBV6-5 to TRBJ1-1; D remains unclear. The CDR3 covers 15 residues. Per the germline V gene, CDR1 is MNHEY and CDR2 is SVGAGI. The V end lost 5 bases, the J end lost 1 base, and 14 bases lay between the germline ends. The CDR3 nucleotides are TGTGCCAGCAGTCTACACCGTACGGGGAACACTGAAGCTTTCTGT. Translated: CASSLHRTGNTEAFC.

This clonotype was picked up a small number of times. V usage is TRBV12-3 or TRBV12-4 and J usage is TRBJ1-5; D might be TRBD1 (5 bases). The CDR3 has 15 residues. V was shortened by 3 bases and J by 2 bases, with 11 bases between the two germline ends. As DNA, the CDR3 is TGTGCCAGCAGTTTGGACCCGGGGGGCAATCAGCCCCAGCATTTT. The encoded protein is CASSLDPGGNQPQHF.

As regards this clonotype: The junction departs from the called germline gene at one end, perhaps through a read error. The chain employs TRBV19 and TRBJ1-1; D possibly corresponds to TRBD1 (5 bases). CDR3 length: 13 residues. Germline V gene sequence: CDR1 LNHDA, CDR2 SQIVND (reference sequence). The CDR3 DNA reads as TGTGCCAGTAGTCCCCAGGGTTTGGTTGAAGCTTTATTT. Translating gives CASSPQGLVEALF. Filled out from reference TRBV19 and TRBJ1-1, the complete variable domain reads DGGITQSPKYLFRKEGQNVTLSCEQNLNHDAMYWYRQDPGQGLRLIYYSQIVNDFQKGDIAEGYSVSREKKESFPLTVTSAQKNPTAFYLCASSPQGLVEALFGQGTRLTVV.

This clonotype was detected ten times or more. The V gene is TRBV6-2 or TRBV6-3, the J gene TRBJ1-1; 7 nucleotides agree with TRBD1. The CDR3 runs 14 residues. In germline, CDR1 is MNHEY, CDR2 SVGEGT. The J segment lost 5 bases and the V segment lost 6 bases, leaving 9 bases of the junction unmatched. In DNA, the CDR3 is TGTGCCAGCAGCCCCGAGGGGGCCAAGACTGAAGCTTTCTTT. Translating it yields CASSPEGAKTEAFF.

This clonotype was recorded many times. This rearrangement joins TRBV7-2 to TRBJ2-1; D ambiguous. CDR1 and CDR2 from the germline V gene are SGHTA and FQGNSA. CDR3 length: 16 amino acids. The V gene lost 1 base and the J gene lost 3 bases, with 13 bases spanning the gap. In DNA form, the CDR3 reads TGTGCCAGCAGCTTAGAGGCCAGGACGATCTACAATGAGCAGTTCTTC. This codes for CASSLEARTIYNEQFF. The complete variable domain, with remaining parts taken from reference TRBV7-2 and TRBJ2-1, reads GAGVSQSPSNKVTEKGKDVELRCDPISGHTALYWYRQSLGQGLEFLIYFQGNSAPDKSGLPSDRFSAERTGGSVSTLTIQRTQQEDSAVYLCASSLEARTIYNEQFFGPGTRLTVL.

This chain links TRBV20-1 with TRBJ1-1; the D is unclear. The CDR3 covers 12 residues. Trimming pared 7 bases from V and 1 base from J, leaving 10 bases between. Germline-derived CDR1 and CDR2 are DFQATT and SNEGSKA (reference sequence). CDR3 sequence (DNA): TGCAGTGTGCCACGGGAGAACACTGAAGCTTTCTTT. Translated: CSVPRENTEAFF.

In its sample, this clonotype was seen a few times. CDR3 DNA sequence: TGTGCCACATCTAGCGGGGGTGTTAATGAGCAGTTCTTC. Translation gives CATSSGGVNEQFF. This chain links TRBV19 with TRBJ2-1; TRBD2 agrees at 10 bases. Germline V CDR1 and CDR2: LNHDA, SQIVND (reference sequence). V lost 10 bases, J lost 7 bases, and 7 bases stayed unmatched. The CDR3 length is 13 residues.

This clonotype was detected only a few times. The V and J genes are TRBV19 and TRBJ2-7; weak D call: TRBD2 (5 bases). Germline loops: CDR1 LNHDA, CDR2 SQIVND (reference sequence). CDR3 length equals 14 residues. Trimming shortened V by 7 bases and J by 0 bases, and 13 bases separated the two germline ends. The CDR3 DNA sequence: TGTGCCAGTACCCCCGGCGGAGGCTCCTACGAGCAGTACTTC. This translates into CASTPGGGSYEQYF.

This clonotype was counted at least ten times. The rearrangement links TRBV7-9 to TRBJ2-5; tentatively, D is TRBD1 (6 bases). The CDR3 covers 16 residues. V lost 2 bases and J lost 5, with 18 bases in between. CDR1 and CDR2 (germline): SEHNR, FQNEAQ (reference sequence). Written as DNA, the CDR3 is TGTGCCAGCAGCTTATCGGACAGCGACCGGCTGGAGACCCAGTACTTC. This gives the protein CASSLSDSDRLETQYF.

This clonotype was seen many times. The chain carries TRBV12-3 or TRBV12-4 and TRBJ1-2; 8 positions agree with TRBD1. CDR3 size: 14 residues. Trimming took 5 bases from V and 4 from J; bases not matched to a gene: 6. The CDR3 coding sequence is TGTGCCAGCAGTCAACAACAGGGGGTCTATGGCTACACCTTC. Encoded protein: CASSQQQGVYGYTF.

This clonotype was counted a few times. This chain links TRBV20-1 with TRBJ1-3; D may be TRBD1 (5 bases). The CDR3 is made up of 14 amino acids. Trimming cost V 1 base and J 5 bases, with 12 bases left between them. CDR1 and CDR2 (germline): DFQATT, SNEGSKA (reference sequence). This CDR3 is CSARAAQERNTIYF. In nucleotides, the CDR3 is TGCAGTGCTAGAGCCGCACAGGAGAGAAACACCATATATTTT.

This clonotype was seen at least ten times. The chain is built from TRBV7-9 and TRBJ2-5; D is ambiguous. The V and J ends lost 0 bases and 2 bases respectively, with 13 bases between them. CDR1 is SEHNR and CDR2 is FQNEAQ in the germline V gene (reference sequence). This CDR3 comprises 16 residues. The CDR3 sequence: CASSLAYPVRQETQYF. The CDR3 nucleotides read TGTGCCAGCAGCTTAGCCTATCCGGTGCGTCAAGAGACCCAGTACTTC.

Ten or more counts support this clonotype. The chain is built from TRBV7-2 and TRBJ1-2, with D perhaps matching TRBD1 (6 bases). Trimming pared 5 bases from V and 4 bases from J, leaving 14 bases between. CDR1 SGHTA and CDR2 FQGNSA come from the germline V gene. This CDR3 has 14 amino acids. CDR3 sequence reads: CASSIQQGIYGYTF. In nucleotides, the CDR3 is TGTGCCAGCAGCATCCAACAGGGTATCTATGGCTACACCTTC.

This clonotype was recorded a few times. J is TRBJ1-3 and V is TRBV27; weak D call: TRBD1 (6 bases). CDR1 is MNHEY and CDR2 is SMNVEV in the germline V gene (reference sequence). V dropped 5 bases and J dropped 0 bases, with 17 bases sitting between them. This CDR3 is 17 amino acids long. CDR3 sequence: CASSPGTPPYSGNTIYF. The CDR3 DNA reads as TGTGCCAGCAGTCCGGGGACACCTCCCTACTCTGGAAACACCATATATTTT.

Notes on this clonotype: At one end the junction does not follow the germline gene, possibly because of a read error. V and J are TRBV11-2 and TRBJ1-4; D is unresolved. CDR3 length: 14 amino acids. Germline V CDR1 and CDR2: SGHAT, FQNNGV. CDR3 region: CASSFEYSKEKLFF. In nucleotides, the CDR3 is TGTGCCAGCAGCTTTGAATATTCTAAAGAAAAACTGTTTTTT.

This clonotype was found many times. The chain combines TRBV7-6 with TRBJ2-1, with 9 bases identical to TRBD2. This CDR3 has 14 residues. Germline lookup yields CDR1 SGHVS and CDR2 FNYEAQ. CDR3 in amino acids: CAVAGLASYNEQFF. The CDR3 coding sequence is TGTGCTGTTGCGGGACTAGCTTCCTACAATGAGCAGTTCTTC.

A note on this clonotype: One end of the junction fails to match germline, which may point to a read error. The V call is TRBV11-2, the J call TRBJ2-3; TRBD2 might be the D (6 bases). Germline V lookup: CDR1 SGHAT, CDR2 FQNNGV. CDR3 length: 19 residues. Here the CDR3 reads CASSPKTRFYDTNTDTKYF. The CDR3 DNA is TGTGCCAGCAGCCCGAAGACTAGATTCTACGACACTAACACAGATACGAAGTATTTT.

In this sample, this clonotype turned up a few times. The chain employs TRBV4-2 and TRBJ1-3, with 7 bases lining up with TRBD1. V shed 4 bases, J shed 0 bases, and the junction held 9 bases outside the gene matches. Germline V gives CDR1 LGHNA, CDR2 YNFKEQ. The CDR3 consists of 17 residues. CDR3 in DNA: TGTGCCAGCAGCCGAGACAGGGAGAGGCTCTCTGGAAACACCATATATTTT. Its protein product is CASSRDRERLSGNTIYF.